Listed here is a single T cell receptor (beta chain). The sample is drawn from a study of blood T cell repertoires in COVID-19. Repertoires were generated with immunoSEQ multiplex PCR, while TCRdb's copy carries only in-frame clones and drops some. The sample lists roughly 130,000 clones; over 70% were seen once. Looked up from germline, CDR1 is SNHLY and CDR2 is FYNNEI. This CDR3 has 12 amino acids. Trimming removed 10 bases from V and 6 bases from J, with 16 bases in between. What was sequenced was peripheral blood. The receptor comes from a man aged 55 to 70 with active or convalescent COVID-19. The chain employs TRBV2 and TRBJ2-7, with D possibly being TRBD2 (7 bases). The CDR3 protein is CAMGGGLGEQYF. The CDR3 DNA sequence: TGTGCCATGGGCGGGGGCCTGGGCGAGCAGTACTTC.